These 18 T cell receptor beta chains came from one sample sequenced in a study of shared clonotypes between healthy human individuals. Generated by immunoSEQ multiplex PCR, the TCRdb table keeps only in-frame clones and is missing some. The sample records about 1 million clones, approximately 70% being singletons. Sequencing was performed on memory CD4+ T cells sorted from blood. Subset here: CD45RA-negative fraction. The origin of the receptors is a man younger than 35 in good health.

Details on this clone: Other DNA sequences within the sample encode an identical CDR3. V gene TRBV30 combines with J gene TRBJ2-5, with TRBD1 as a possible D gene (6 bases). V lost 1 base and J lost 2, with 14 bases in between. From germline, CDR1 is GTSNPN and CDR2 SVGIG (reference sequence). The CDR3 extends over 15 amino acids. CDR3 protein: CAWSDTGTKQETQYF. CDR3 bases: TGTGCCTGGAGTGACACCGGGACAAAGCAAGAGACCCAGTACTTC.

The sample holds a few counts of this clone. The V and J genes are TRBV2 and TRBJ2-7, with 9 bases lining up with TRBD1. Unmatched junction bases numbered 6, after V lost 4 bases and J lost 5 bases. Germline V gives CDR1 SNHLY, CDR2 FYNNEI. This CDR3 contains 14 residues. CDR3 DNA sequence: TGTGCCAGCAGTGGGGACAGGGCTATCCACGAGCAGTACTTC. Its protein is CASSGDRAIHEQYF.

The V gene is TRBV28, the J gene TRBJ2-1; TRBD2 aligns across 13 bases. Germline values: CDR1 MDHEN, CDR2 SYDVKM. J gave up 8 bases and V 5 bases, and 12 bases lay outside the gene matches. The CDR3 consists of 17 residues. The chain's CDR3 is CASSTKPGLAGFDEQFF. In DNA form, the CDR3 reads TGTGCCAGCAGTACCAAACCGGGACTAGCGGGGTTCGATGAGCAGTTCTTC.

V gene TRBV2 combines with J gene TRBJ2-3; maybe TRBD2 (6 bases). Trimming cost V 6 bases and J 0 bases, with 13 bases left between them. Germline values: CDR1 SNHLY, CDR2 FYNNEI. The CDR3 is made up of 15 amino acids. The CDR3 nucleotides are TGTGCCAGCAGAGGGACCGGGACTAGCACAGATACGCAGTATTTT. Protein sequence: CASRGTGTSTDTQYF. Full variable domain (remainder filled in from reference TRBV2 and TRBJ2-3): EPEVTQTPSHQVTQMGQEVILRCVPISNHLYFYWYRQILGQKVEFLVSFYNNEISEKSEIFDDQFSVERPDGSNFTLKIRSTKLEDSAMYFCASRGTGTSTDTQYFGPGTRLTVL.

This chain's CDR3 is CASSEHGAGRKNTEAFF. The CDR3 DNA reads as TGTGCCAGCAGTGAACATGGAGCGGGACGGAAGAACACTGAAGCTTTCTTT. The chain uses TRBV6-1 and TRBJ1-1; D perhaps matches TRBD1 (5 bases). This CDR3 contains 17 residues. V lost 2 bases to trimming and J lost 1 base, with 17 bases between them. CDR1 MNHNS and CDR2 SASEGT come from the germline V gene.

The chain recombines TRBV10-3 with TRBJ1-2; weak D call: TRBD1 (5 bases). Per germline, CDR1 ENHRY and CDR2 SYGVKD. The CDR3 loop spans 13 amino acids. V was pared by 7 bases and J by 3 bases, with 12 bases between. CDR3 coding DNA: TGTGCCATCAACTCGGGGGGGGACTATGGCTACACCTTC. Amino acids: CAINSGGDYGYTF.

The count of this clone is one. This same CDR3 is encoded by further DNA sequences in the sample. The V call is TRBV7-6, the J call TRBJ2-5; a weak D match, TRBD2 (6 bases). The CDR3 is made up of 13 amino acids. Trimming pared 0 bases from V and 5 bases from J, leaving 7 bases between. Germline V lookup: CDR1 SGHVS, CDR2 FNYEAQ. The CDR3 sequence: CASSLAGGETQYF. DNA for the CDR3: TGTGCCAGCAGCTTAGCTGGGGGGGAGACCCAGTACTTC.

The chain is built from TRBV5-1 and TRBJ2-5; 10 bases line up with TRBD2. CDR3 length: 15 amino acids. CDR1 SGHRS and CDR2 YFSETQ come from the germline V gene. The trim removed 1 base at V and 4 bases at J, leaving 4 bases unmatched. CDR3 nucleotide sequence: TGCGCCAGCAGCTTGACTAGCGGGATTAGAGAGACCCAGTACTTC. Its protein product is CASSLTSGIRETQYF. The variable domain in full, completed from reference TRBV5-1 and TRBJ2-5, reads KAGVTQTPRYLIKTRGQQVTLSCSPISGHRSVSWYQQTPGQGLQFLFEYFSETQRNKGNFPGRFSGRQFSNSRSEMNVSTLELGDSALYLCASSLTSGIRETQYFGPGTRLLVL.

The rearrangement links TRBV4-1 to TRBJ1-4; D uncertain. The V gene lost 4 bases and the J gene lost 4 bases, with 13 bases spanning the gap. CDR1 and CDR2 (germline): MGHRA, YSYEKL. This CDR3 region has 15 residues. CDR3 in amino acids: CASSPIGVDNEKLFF. The CDR3 DNA is TGCGCCAGCAGCCCTATTGGAGTTGATAATGAAAAACTGTTTTTT.

The chain couples TRBV13 to TRBJ2-7; 9 bases map to TRBD1. CDR3 size: 16 residues. Trimming at V came to 5 bases and at J to 2 bases, leaving 10 bases not matched to a gene. In germline, CDR1 is PRHDT, CDR2 FYEKMQ (reference sequence). CDR3 sequence reads: CASSLSPGQGTYEQYF. Here the CDR3 DNA reads TGTGCCAGCAGCCTTTCACCGGGACAGGGAACCTACGAGCAGTACTTC.

Comment on this clone: The identical CDR3 is also encoded by other nucleotide sequences in the sample. The chain is built from TRBV7-2 and TRBJ2-5; D remains ambiguous. The V end lost 1 base, the J end lost 3 bases, and 6 bases lay between the germline ends. There are 13 residues in the CDR3. Germline assignment: CDR1 SGHTA and CDR2 FQGNSA. CDR3 in DNA: TGTGCCAGCAGCTTAGGTTTTGAAGAGACCCAGTACTTC. Translating it yields CASSLGFEETQYF. Combining the CDR3 with reference TRBV7-2 and TRBJ2-5 gives the whole variable domain GAGVSQSPSNKVTEKGKDVELRCDPISGHTALYWYRQSLGQGLEFLIYFQGNSAPDKSGLPSDRFSAERTGGSVSTLTIQRTQQEDSAVYLCASSLGFEETQYFGPGTRLLVL.

The rearrangement joins TRBV10-3 to TRBJ1-3, with D possibly being TRBD1 (6 bases). Germline V lookup: CDR1 ENHRY, CDR2 SYGVKD. The germline V and J ends were trimmed by 7 bases and 0 bases, with 13 bases remaining between them. The CDR3 contains 15 residues. DNA of the CDR3: TGTGCCATCACCCCGGGACAAAGCTCTGGAAACACCATATATTTT. It specifies CAITPGQSSGNTIYF.

The rearrangement uses TRBV5-5 and TRBJ2-5, with 11 bases that match TRBD2. V was pared by 3 bases and J by 5 bases, with 6 bases of the junction left unmatched. The CDR3 loop spans 15 amino acids. Germline values: CDR1 SGHKS, CDR2 YYEKEE (reference sequence). The CDR3 bases are TGTGCCAGCAGCTCGGGACTAGCGGTGGGGGAGACCCAGTACTTC. Its translation is CASSSGLAVGETQYF.

The rearrangement links TRBV2 to TRBJ2-1, with TRBD2 matching over 11 bases. This CDR3 comprises 16 residues. Looked up from germline, CDR1 is SNHLY and CDR2 is FYNNEI. V shed 5 bases, J shed 4 bases, and the junction held 7 bases outside the gene matches. DNA for the CDR3: TGTGCCAGCAGTTTAGCGGGGGGGCGTGTTTACAATGAGCAGTTCTTC. Protein sequence: CASSLAGGRVYNEQFF.

The V gene is TRBV7-9, the J gene TRBJ2-1; D is possibly TRBD1 or TRBD2 (5 bases each). The germline gives CDR1 SEHNR, CDR2 FQNEAQ (reference sequence). Trimming took 1 base from V and 10 from J, leaving 20 bases between them. CDR3 length equals 16 residues. This chain's CDR3 is CASSLERTRGVGEQFF. Here the CDR3 DNA reads TGTGCCAGCAGCTTAGAGAGGACCCGGGGCGTAGGGGAGCAGTTCTTC.

The V and J genes are TRBV30 and TRBJ1-5, with 9 bases fitting TRBD1. With 2 bases clipped from V and 5 bases from J, the junction kept 4 bases outside the gene matches. Germline values: CDR1 GTSNPN, CDR2 SVGIG (reference sequence). The CDR3 extends over 14 amino acids. The CDR3 DNA reads TGTGCCTGGAGTCAAGGACAGGGGCATCAGCCCCAGCATTTT. This sequence encodes CAWSQGQGHQPQHF.

The J gene is TRBJ2-5, the V gene TRBV10-3; D is unclear. V lost 2 bases and J lost 4, with 8 bases in between. Germline V gives CDR1 ENHRY, CDR2 SYGVKD. The CDR3 spans 13 residues. The DNA of the CDR3 is TGTGCCATCAGTGAGGGAATGCCAGAGACCCAGTACTTC. It yields the protein CAISEGMPETQYF.

The CDR3 protein is CASWRGRGLMDGYTF. CDR3 DNA sequence: TGCGCCAGTTGGCGGGGCAGGGGGCTTATGGATGGCTACACCTTC. The chain is built from TRBV10-2 and TRBJ1-2; 8 bases match TRBD1. The CDR3 runs to 15 residues. Losses at the gene ends were 9 bases for V and 6 bases for J; bases not matched to a gene: 15. CDR1 is WSHSY, CDR2 SAAADI, per germline.